This entry lists 17 T cell receptor beta chains sequenced from one sample in a study of cytomegalovirus exposure and HLA in healthy donors (TCRdb year 2017). Preparation of the library involved the immunoSEQ multiplex PCR assay. For the multiplex PCR, a mixture combining 60 forward primers for TCR Vbeta segments and 13 reverse primers for TCR Jbeta segments was used. This immuneACCESS table, as held by TCRdb, lists in-frame sequences with V and J called but not all clones. Of the missing ones, under half trace to an unresolved V gene in checked studies; the others have no known cause. This sample comprises about 160,000 clones, 85% of them detected only once. The ten largest account for roughly 2.2% of the sample. The sample was PBMCs. These receptors were collected from a man aged 18-30 years in good health and CMV-seropositive.

The chain carries TRBV5-1 and TRBJ2-1; 16 nucleotides match TRBD2. The CDR3 has 18 amino acids. Unmatched junction bases numbered 4, after V lost 0 bases and J lost 4 bases. Germline-derived CDR1 and CDR2 are SGHRS and YFSETQ. The CDR3 region is CASSLDGTSGGGYNEQFF. DNA for the CDR3: TGCGCCAGCAGCTTGGATGGGACTAGCGGGGGGGGATACAATGAGCAGTTCTTC.

The chain recombines TRBV5-6 with TRBJ1-2; possibly TRBD1 for D (6 bases). Trimming stripped 4 bases from V and 6 bases from J, with 13 bases between. The CDR3 is 13 amino acids. Germline lookup yields CDR1 SGHDT and CDR2 YYEEEE. The CDR3 protein is CASSKGTMDGYTF. CDR3 bases: TGTGCCAGCAGCAAGGGGACAATGGATGGCTACACCTTC.

V usage is TRBV29-1 and J usage is TRBJ2-2; 9 bases fit TRBD1. Germline V CDR1 and CDR2: SQVTM, ANQGSEA. The ends lost 4 bases at V and 1 base at J; junction bases unmatched: 7. The CDR3 contains 16 residues. CDR3 in amino acids: CSVGKQGAGNTGELFF. DNA for the CDR3: TGCAGCGTTGGAAAACAGGGGGCCGGGAACACCGGGGAGCTGTTTTTT.

The chain links TRBV6-6 to TRBJ2-7, with a tentative D call TRBD2 (6 bases). CDR1 and CDR2 from the germline V gene are MNHNY and SVGAGI (reference sequence). The CDR3 loop spans 12 amino acids. With 11 bases removed from V and 2 bases from J, the gap between germline ends came to 13 bases. CDR3 sequence: CAVAASPYEQYF. As DNA, the CDR3 is TGTGCCGTAGCGGCGAGCCCCTACGAGCAGTACTTC.

The CDR3 DNA reads as TGTGCCAGCAGTTTAAGCCCCTCTGGAAACACCATATATTTT. It codes for CASSLSPSGNTIYF. The J gene is TRBJ1-3, the V gene TRBV27; D unresolved. CDR3 length equals 14 residues. Germline V gene sequence: CDR1 MNHEY, CDR2 SMNVEV (reference sequence). Trimming shortened V by 2 bases and J by 0 bases, and 5 bases separated the two germline ends.

This clone was observed a single time. The V call is TRBV7-3, the J call TRBJ2-1; 12 nucleotides agree with TRBD2. The CDR3 sequence is 15 residues long. The germline gives CDR1 SGHTA, CDR2 FQGTGA. The J segment lost 7 bases and the V segment lost 5 bases, leaving 6 bases of the junction unmatched. CDR3 region: CASSVGLAGLNEQFF. In DNA, the CDR3 is TGTGCCAGCAGCGTTGGACTAGCGGGGTTAAATGAGCAGTTCTTC. The full variable domain, with the rest looked up from reference TRBV7-3 and TRBJ2-1, is GAGVSQTPSNKVTEKGKYVELRCDPISGHTALYWYRQSLGQGPEFLIYFQGTGAADDSGLPNDRFFAVRPEGSVSTLKIQRTERGDSAVYLCASSVGLAGLNEQFFGPGTRLTVL.

The gene calls are TRBV7-2 and TRBJ2-7; 7 positions match TRBD2. This CDR3 is 14 amino acids long. V lost 5 bases and J lost 6; bases outside the gene matches: 10. From germline, CDR1 is SGHTA and CDR2 FQGNSA. Written as DNA, the CDR3 is TGTGCCAGCAGCATGGACCCGCCGGGGGGCGAGCAGTACTTC. Translation gives CASSMDPPGGEQYF.

This chain joins TRBV10-3 and TRBJ2-7; 9 nucleotides align to TRBD2. Looked up from germline, CDR1 is ENHRY and CDR2 is SYGVKD. The CDR3 runs 15 residues. Trimming cost V 6 bases and J 6 bases; bases outside gene matches: 12. The CDR3 DNA sequence: TGTGCCATCAGCGAGGGGGGCGGGGGGGCAGGCGAGCAGTACTTC. Protein product: CAISEGGGGAGEQYF.

The chain employs TRBV4-3 and TRBJ2-3, with 7 positions matching TRBD1. The CDR3 length is 15 residues. CDR1 and CDR2 from the germline V gene are LGHNA and YSLEER. With 0 bases clipped from V and 2 bases from J, the junction kept 2 bases outside the gene matches. CDR3 nucleotide sequence: TGCGCCAGCAGCCAAGAAGGGGGCTACACAGATACGCAGTATTTT. The encoded protein is CASSQEGGYTDTQYF.

CDR3 sequence reads: CAWAARDRIGAFF. In DNA form, the CDR3 reads TGTGCCTGGGCGGCCCGAGACCGAATTGGGGCTTTCTTT. J is TRBJ1-1 and V is TRBV30; no definite D call. The V gene's germline CDR1 is GTSNPN and CDR2 SVGIG (reference sequence). The CDR3 consists of 13 residues. The V end was cut by 5 bases, the J end by 11 bases, with 21 bases between.

The CDR3 DNA is TGTGCCAGCAGCGTCGTAACCTACGAGCAGTACTTC. It specifies CASSVVTYEQYF. This chain joins TRBV7-2 and TRBJ2-7, with unresolved D. The CDR3 runs to 12 residues. Germline-derived CDR1 and CDR2 are SGHTA and FQGNSA. Deletions cut 5 bases from V and 2 bases from J, with 7 bases between.

The chain combines TRBV11-2 with TRBJ1-4; D not certain. Germline assignment: CDR1 SGHAT and CDR2 FQNNGV. With 3 bases removed from V and 4 bases from J, the gap between germline ends came to 6 bases. There are 13 residues in the CDR3. CDR3 protein: CASSLTHNEKLFF. The CDR3 nucleotides are TGTGCCAGCAGCTTGACACATAATGAAAAACTGTTTTTT.

This clone has only a few counts. V gene TRBV4-1 combines with J gene TRBJ1-6, with 9 bases that match TRBD1. This CDR3 is built from 16 residues. The germline V gene has CDR1 MGHRA and CDR2 YSYEKL. J lost 9 bases, V lost 0 bases, and 6 bases had no gene match. The CDR3 nucleotides are TGCGCCAGCAGCCAAGATCCGGGACAGGGTTCTTCACCCCTCCACTTT. Protein sequence: CASSQDPGQGSSPLHF.

The J gene is TRBJ2-2, the V gene TRBV27; 8 nucleotides line up with TRBD1. J gave up 3 bases and V 3 bases, and 6 bases lay outside the gene matches. Per the germline V gene, CDR1 is MNHEY and CDR2 is SMNVEV (reference sequence). The CDR3 contains 16 residues. The CDR3 DNA reads TGTGCCAGCAGTTTGGACAGGGTGGTGGACACCGGGGAGCTGTTTTTT. Translation gives CASSLDRVVDTGELFF.

V is TRBV10-3 and J is TRBJ2-5; 7 bases agree with TRBD1. This CDR3 comprises 12 residues. With V trimmed by 6 bases and J by 6 bases, 4 bases remained unmatched. Germline CDR1 and CDR2: ENHRY and SYGVKD. The CDR3 loop reads CAISGTAKTQYF. The CDR3 DNA reads as TGTGCCATCAGCGGGACAGCTAAGACCCAGTACTTC.

As regards this clone: Sequence at one end of the junction differs from germline and may be a read error. This rearrangement joins TRBV7-9 to TRBJ2-7; no firm D call. The CDR3 covers 12 residues. From germline, CDR1 is SEHNR and CDR2 FQNEAQ (reference sequence). CDR3 in DNA: TGTTCCAGCAGCTTAGGGCTCTACGAGCAGTACTTC. Its translation is CSSSLGLYEQYF.

The chain carries TRBV29-1 and TRBJ2-7; TRBD1 might be the D (5 bases). The germline gives CDR1 SQVTM, CDR2 ANQGSEA. Trimming left V 5 bases short and J 5 bases short, with 13 bases between. The CDR3 sequence is 12 residues long. CDR3 loop: CSVLSGRHEQYF. Here the CDR3 DNA reads TGCAGCGTTCTCTCAGGGCGTCACGAGCAGTACTTC.